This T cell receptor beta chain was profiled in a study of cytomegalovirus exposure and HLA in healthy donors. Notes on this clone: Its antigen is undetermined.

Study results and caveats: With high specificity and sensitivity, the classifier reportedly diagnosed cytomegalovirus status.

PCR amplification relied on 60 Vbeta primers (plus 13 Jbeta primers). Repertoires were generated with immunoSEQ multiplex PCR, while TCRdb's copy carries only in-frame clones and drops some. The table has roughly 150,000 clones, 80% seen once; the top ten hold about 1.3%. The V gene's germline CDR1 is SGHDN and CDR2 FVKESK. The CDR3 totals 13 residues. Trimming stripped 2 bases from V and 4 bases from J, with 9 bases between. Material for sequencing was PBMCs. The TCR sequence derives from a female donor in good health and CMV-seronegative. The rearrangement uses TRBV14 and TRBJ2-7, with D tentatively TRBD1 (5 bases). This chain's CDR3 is CASSQIGAYEQYF. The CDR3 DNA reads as TGTGCCAGCAGCCAAATAGGGGCTTACGAGCAGTACTTC.